Reported below is one T cell receptor beta chain. This entry belongs to a study of blood T cell repertoires in COVID-19. Study as a whole: COVID-19 samples from acute and convalescent phases originated in the United States, Italy and Spain. In each case, the material was cDNA or gDNA derived from T cells, B-cell-depleted T cells, or PBMCs.

In the original analysis: Using reference gene primer amplification, nucleated cell counts were estimated. Sequencing was performed with immunoSEQ multiplex PCR; in TCRdb, only in-frame clones are kept and a portion is missing. V and J calls and clone size are those listed in that table; D and trimming were worked out from the DNA. The profile shows hundreds of thousands of clones, about 80% of them singletons. Germline loops: CDR1 SQVTM, CDR2 ANQGSEA. The CDR3 length is 12 residues. The germline V and J ends were trimmed by 6 bases and 0 bases, with 6 bases remaining between them. The TCR comes from a woman of 80 years or more with acute or convalescent COVID-19. Sequencing was performed on peripheral blood. The rearrangement links TRBV29-1 to TRBJ1-5; unclear D gene. The CDR3 loop is CSVRDSNQPQHF. In DNA form, the CDR3 reads TGCAGCGTAAGAGATAGCAATCAGCCCCAGCATTTT.